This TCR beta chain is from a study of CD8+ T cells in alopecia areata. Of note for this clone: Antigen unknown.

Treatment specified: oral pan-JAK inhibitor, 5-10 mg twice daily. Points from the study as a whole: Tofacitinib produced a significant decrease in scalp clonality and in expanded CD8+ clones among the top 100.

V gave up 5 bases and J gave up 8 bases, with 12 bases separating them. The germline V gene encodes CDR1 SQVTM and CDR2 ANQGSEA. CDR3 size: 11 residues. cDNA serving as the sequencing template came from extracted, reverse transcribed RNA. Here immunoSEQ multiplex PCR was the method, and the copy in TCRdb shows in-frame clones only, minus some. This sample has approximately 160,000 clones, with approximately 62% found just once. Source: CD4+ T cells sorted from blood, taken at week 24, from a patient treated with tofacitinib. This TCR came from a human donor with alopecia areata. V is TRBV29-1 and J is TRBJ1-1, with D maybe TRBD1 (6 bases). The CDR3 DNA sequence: TGCAGCGTTAGGACAGTGGCCGAAGCTTTCTTT. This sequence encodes CSVRTVAEAFF. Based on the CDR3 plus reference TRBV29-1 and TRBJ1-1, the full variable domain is SAVISQKPSRDICQRGTSLTIQCQVDSQVTMMFWYRQQPGQSLTLIATANQGSEATYESGFVIDKFPISRPNLTFSTLTVSNMSPEDSSIYLCSVRTVAEAFFGQGTRLTVV.